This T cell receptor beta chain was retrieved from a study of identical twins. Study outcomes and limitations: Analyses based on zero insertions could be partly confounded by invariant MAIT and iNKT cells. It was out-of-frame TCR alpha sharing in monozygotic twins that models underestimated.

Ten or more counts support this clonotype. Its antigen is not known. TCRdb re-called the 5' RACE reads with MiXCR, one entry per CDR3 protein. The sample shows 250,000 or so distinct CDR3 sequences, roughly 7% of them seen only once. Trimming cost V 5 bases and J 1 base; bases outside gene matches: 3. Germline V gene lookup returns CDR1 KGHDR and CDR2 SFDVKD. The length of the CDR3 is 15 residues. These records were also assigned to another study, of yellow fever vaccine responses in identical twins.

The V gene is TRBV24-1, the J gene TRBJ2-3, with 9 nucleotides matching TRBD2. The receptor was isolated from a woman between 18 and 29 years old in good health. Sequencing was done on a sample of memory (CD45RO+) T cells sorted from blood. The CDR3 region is CATSAAGGGTDTQYF. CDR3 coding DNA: TGTGCCACCAGTGCGGCGGGGGGGGGCACAGATACGCAGTATTTT.